The 8 T cell receptor beta chains listed next were all sequenced from one sample in a study of read filtering for tumor transcriptome and immune sequencing. This library used roughly 400 ng RNA and molecular barcoded adaptors spanning alpha/delta and beta/gamma chains. TCRdb independently ran MiXCR on the reads; one entry per CDR3 protein. Among 100,000 to 150,000 distinct CDR3 sequences listed, roughly an eighth were seen once. Material: a population of CD138-negative cells sorted from bone marrow. The receptors originated from a donor over 35 with multiple myeloma.

This clonotype was seen once. A much larger clone differs from this one at a single base, so this may be a read error. V is TRBV25-1 and J is TRBJ2-5; D call uncertain. This CDR3 has 13 amino acids. Germline CDR1 is MGHDK and CDR2 is SYGVNS. V shed 8 bases and J shed 1 base, with 11 bases lying between them. CDR3 residues: CASGKEFQETQYF. The CDR3 coding sequence is TGTGCCAGCGGTAAGGAATTCCAAGAGACCCAGTACTTC. Combining the CDR3 with reference TRBV25-1 and TRBJ2-5 gives the whole variable domain EADIYQTPRYLVIGTGKKITLECSQTMGHDKMYWYQQDPGMELHLIHYSYGVNSTEKGDLSSESTVSRIRTEHFPLTLESARPSHTSQYLCASGKEFQETQYFGPGTRLLVL.

As regards this clonotype: At one boundary the junction diverges from the germline segment, which might be a read error. V usage is TRBV7-3 and J usage is TRBJ2-1; 9 bases align to TRBD2. Germline lookup yields CDR1 SGHTA and CDR2 FQGTGA. The CDR3 runs 15 residues. Written as DNA, the CDR3 is TGTGCCAGCAGCTTAATAGCGGGAGACTACAATGAGCAGCTCTTC. Amino acid sequence: CASSLIAGDYNEQLF.

This clonotype was detected many times. The chain recombines TRBV7-9 with TRBJ2-2; D gene uncertain. Germline V gives CDR1 SEHNR, CDR2 FQNEAQ (reference sequence). V was pared by 2 bases and J by 6 bases, with 4 bases between. This CDR3 has 12 amino acids. Here the CDR3 reads CASSLMPGELFF. In nucleotides, the CDR3 is TGTGCCAGCAGCTTAATGCCCGGGGAGCTGTTTTTT.

This clonotype was detected ten times or more. The chain employs TRBV20-1 and TRBJ1-6; D call uncertain. The CDR3 covers 14 residues. Germline loops: CDR1 DFQATT, CDR2 SNEGSKA (reference sequence). V was shortened by 1 base and J by 7 bases, with 11 bases between the two germline ends. CDR3 protein: CSARVDGGNSPLHF. The CDR3 DNA reads TGCAGTGCTAGAGTAGACGGCGGGAATTCACCCCTCCACTTT.

This clonotype was detected many times. The chain joins TRBV7-9 to TRBJ1-5; D remains unclear. The germline V gene encodes CDR1 SEHNR and CDR2 FQNEAQ (reference sequence). The CDR3 is 14 amino acids. Trimming took 4 bases from V and 3 from J, leaving 10 bases between them. In DNA form, the CDR3 reads TGTGCCAGCAGCTCCGTGGACTCCAATCAGCCCCAGCATTTT. This gives the protein CASSSVDSNQPQHF.

This clonotype was counted at least ten times. The chain uses TRBV4-1 and TRBJ1-5; D remains unclear. Per the germline V gene, CDR1 is MGHRA and CDR2 is YSYEKL. The CDR3 covers 16 residues. Between the trimmed V and J ends, which lost 1 base and 4 bases, there was a span of 14 bases. Here the CDR3 DNA reads TGCGCCAGCAGCCAAGCCCCAGACCCGCAGAATCAGCCCCAGCATTTT. Protein product: CASSQAPDPQNQPQHF.

This clonotype has a count of ten or more. This chain connects TRBV7-8 to TRBJ2-5; tentatively, D is TRBD2 (5 bases). V was cut by 2 bases and J by 1 base, with 11 bases left in between. This CDR3 is 15 amino acids long. Germline lookup yields CDR1 SGHVS and CDR2 FQNEAQ. CDR3 sequence: CASSLNSVGQETQYF. The CDR3 bases are TGTGCCAGCAGCTTAAATAGCGTTGGCCAAGAGACCCAGTACTTC. The full variable domain, rest sourced from reference TRBV7-8 and TRBJ2-5, is GAGVSQSPRYKVAKRGQDVALRCDPISGHVSLFWYQQALGQGPEFLTYFQNEAQLDKSGLPSDRFFAERPEGSVSTLKIQRTQQEDSAVYLCASSLNSVGQETQYFGPGTRLLVL.

This clonotype was seen at least ten times. The chain recombines TRBV6-2 or TRBV6-3 with TRBJ1-5; D is undetermined. The CDR3 contains 14 residues. The germline V gene has CDR1 MNHEY and CDR2 SVGEGT. The V gene lost 3 bases and the J gene lost 3 bases, with 9 bases spanning the gap. The CDR3 DNA is TGTGCCAGCAGTTATAGGGCGCCCAATCAGCCCCAGCATTTT. Translated, it gives CASSYRAPNQPQHF.